This T cell receptor (beta chain) was sequenced for a study of shared T cell receptors in the human thymus. The CDR3 covers 15 residues. The V and J ends lost 7 bases and 1 base respectively, with 14 bases between them. Germline V lookup: CDR1 SGHTA, CDR2 FQGTGA. There are a few counts of this clone. This table comes from immunoSEQ multiplex PCR, and its TCRdb copy is limited to in-frame clones, with some not included. This table has roughly 500,000 clones, around 78% appearing once. This sample also belongs to another study, concerning human thymus T cells.

Sample: thymocytes. The J gene is TRBJ2-1, the V gene TRBV7-3; perhaps TRBD2 as D (5 bases). The sequence derives from a boy under two years old with a congenital heart defect. For the CDR3, the DNA is TGTGCCAGCAACCTACTAGGCCAGTCCTACAATGAGCAGTTCTTC. The encoded protein is CASNLLGQSYNEQFF.